This TCR beta chain was observed in a study of blood T cells in healthy people across ages. The V end was cut by 4 bases, the J end by 1 base, with 16 bases between. The germline gives CDR1 SGHRS, CDR2 YFSETQ. The CDR3 runs to 16 residues. A J-beta primer mix and a sample-barcoded 5' primer were used in a second PCR of roughly 6 to 11 cycles. Using its own MiXCR run on the 5' RACE reads, TCRdb lists one record per CDR3 protein. The table records 550,000 to 600,000 distinct CDR3 sequences, 25% to 30% of them present only once. The V call is TRBV5-1, the J call TRBJ2-3; D uncertain. The sequence came from a woman in her seventies in good health. The source material was blood. The CDR3 DNA sequence: TGCGCCAGCAGCAGAAACTCCGGTGAAGGCACAGATACGCAGTATTTT. As protein: CASSRNSGEGTDTQYF.